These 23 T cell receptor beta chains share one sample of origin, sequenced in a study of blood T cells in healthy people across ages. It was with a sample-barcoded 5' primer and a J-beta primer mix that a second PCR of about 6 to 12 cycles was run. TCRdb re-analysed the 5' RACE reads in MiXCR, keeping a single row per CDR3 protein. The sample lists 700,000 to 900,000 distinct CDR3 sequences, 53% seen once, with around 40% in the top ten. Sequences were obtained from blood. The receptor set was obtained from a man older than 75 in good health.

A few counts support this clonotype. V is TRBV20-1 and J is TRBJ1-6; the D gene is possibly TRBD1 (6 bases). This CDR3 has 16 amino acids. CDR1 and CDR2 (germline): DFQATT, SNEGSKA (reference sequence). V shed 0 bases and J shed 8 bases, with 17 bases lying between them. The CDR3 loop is CSARDREGGGYSPLHF. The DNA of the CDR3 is TGCAGTGCTAGAGATCGAGAAGGAGGGGGTTATTCACCCCTCCACTTT.

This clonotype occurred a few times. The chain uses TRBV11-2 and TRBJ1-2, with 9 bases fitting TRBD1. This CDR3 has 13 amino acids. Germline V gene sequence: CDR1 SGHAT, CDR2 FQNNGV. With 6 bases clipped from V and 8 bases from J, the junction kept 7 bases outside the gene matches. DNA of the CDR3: TGTGCCAGCAGGCTAACAGGGGGCAGCGGCTACACCTTC. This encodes CASRLTGGSGYTF.

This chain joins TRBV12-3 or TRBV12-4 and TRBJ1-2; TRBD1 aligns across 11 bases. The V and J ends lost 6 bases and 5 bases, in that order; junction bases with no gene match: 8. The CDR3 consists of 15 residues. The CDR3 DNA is TGTGCCAGCAGCCCTCGGACAGGGGGCGTGTATGGCTACACCTTC. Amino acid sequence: CASSPRTGGVYGYTF.

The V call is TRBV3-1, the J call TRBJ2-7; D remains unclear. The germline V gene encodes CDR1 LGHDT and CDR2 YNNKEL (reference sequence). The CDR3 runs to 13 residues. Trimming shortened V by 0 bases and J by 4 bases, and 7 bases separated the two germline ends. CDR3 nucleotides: TGTGCCAGCAGCCAAGAAGGGTGGTACGAGCAGTACTTC. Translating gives CASSQEGWYEQYF.

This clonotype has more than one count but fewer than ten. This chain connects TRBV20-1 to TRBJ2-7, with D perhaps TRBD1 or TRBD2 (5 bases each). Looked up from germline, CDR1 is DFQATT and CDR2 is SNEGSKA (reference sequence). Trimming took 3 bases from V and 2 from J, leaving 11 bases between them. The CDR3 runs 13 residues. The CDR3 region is CSARGDGAYEQYF. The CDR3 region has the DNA TGCAGTGCTAGGGGGGACGGCGCCTACGAGCAGTACTTC.

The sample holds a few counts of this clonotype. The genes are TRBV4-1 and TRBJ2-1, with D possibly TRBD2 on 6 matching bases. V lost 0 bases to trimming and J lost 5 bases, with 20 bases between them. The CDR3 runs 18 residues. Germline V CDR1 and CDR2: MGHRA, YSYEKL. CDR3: CASSQDRARLVPNNEQFF. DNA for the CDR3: TGCGCCAGCAGCCAAGATAGGGCCAGACTAGTACCAAACAATGAGCAGTTCTTC.

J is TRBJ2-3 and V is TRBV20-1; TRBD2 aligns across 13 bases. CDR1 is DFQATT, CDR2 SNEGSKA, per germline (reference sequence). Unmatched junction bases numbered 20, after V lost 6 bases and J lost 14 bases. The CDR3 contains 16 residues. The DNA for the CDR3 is TGCAGTGCAGCCATAGGGACTAGCGGGAAGCACAGATACGCGTATTTT. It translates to CSAAIGTSGKHRYAYF.

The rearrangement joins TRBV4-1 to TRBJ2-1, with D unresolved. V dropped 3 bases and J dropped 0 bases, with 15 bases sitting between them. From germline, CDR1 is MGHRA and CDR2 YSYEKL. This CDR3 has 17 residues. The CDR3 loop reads CASSHFPSLGSYNEQFF. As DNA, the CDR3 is TGCGCCAGCAGCCACTTTCCTTCCCTCGGCTCCTACAATGAGCAGTTCTTC.

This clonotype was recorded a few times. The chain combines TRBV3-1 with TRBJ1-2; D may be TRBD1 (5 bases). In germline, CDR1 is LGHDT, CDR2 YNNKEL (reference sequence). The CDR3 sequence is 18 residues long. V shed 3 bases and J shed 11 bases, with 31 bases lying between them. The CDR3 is CASSHLVARTSAGGRYTF. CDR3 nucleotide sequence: TGTGCCAGCAGCCATCTAGTGGCCCGGACATCCGCTGGGGGTAGATACACCTTC.

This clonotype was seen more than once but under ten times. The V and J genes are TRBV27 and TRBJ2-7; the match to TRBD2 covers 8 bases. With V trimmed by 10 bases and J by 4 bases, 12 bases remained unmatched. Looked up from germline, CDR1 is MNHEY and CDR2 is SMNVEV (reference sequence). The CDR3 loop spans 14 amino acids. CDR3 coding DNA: TGTGCCACTTCGGAAGCGGGAGTTATTTACGAGCAGTACTTC. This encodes CATSEAGVIYEQYF.

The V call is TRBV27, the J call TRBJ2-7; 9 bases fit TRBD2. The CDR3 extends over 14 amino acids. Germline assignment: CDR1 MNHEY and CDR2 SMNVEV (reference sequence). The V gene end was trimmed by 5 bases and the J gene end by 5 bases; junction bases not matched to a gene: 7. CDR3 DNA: TGTGCCAGCAGTGGGACTAGCCTTGGGGACGAGCAGTACTTC. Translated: CASSGTSLGDEQYF.

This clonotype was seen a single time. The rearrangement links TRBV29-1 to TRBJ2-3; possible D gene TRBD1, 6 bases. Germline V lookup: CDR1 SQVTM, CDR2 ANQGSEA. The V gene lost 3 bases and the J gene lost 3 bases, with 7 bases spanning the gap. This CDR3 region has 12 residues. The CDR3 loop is CSVETGTDTQYF. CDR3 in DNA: TGCAGCGTTGAGACAGGTACAGATACGCAGTATTTT.

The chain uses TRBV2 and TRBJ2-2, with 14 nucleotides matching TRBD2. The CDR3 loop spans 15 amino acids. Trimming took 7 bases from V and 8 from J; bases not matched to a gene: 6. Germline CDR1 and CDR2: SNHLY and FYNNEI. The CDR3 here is CASTGTSGRSGELFF. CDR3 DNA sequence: TGTGCCAGCACCGGGACTAGCGGGAGATCTGGGGAGCTGTTTTTT.

The CDR3 loop is CASSPLTGLQETQYF. The CDR3 DNA is TGTGCCAGCTCACCTCTCACAGGGTTGCAAGAGACCCAGTACTTC. V is TRBV18 and J is TRBJ2-5, with a weak D call TRBD1 (6 bases). CDR3 length: 15 residues. CDR1 is KGHSH, CDR2 LQKENI, per germline. Trimming took 3 bases from V and 2 from J, leaving 13 bases between them.

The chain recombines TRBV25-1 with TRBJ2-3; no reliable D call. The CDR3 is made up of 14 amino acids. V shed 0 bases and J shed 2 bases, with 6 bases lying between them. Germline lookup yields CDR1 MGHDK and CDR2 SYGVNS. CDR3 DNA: TGTGCCAGCAGTGAATATACGGACACAGATACGCAGTATTTT. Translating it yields CASSEYTDTDTQYF.

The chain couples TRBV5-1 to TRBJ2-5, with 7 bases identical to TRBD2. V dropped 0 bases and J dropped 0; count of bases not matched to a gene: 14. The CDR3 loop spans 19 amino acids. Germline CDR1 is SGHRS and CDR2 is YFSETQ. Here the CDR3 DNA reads TGCGCCAGCAGCTTGGGAGGGCTAGCGGAGGGGCTGTACCAAGAGACCCAGTACTTC. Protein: CASSLGGLAEGLYQETQYF.

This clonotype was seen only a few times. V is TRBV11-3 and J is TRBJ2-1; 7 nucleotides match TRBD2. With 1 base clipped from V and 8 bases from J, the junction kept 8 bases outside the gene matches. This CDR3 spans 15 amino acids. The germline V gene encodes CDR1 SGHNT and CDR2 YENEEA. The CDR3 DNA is TGTGCCAGCAGCTTAGGCGGGAGATACGGCGATGAGCAGTTCTTC. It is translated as CASSLGGRYGDEQFF.

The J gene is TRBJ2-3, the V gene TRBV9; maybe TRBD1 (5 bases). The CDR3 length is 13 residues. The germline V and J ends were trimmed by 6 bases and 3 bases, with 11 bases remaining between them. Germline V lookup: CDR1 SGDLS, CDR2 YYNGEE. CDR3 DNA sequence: TGTGCCAGCACGGTAGGGGTGACAGATACGCAGTATTTT. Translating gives CASTVGVTDTQYF.

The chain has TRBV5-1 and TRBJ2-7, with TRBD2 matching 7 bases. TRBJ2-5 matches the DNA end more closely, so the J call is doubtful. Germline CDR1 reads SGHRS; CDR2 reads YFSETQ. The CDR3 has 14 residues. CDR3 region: CASSLGGRVKTQYF. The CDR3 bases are TGCGCCAGCAGCTTGGGTGGGAGGGTCAAGACCCAGTACTTC.

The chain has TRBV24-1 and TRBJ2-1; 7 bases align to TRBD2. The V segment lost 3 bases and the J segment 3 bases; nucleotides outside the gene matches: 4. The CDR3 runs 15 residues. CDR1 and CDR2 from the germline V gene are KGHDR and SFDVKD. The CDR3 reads CATSDPLADYNEQFF. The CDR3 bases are TGTGCCACCAGTGATCCGCTAGCGGACTACAATGAGCAGTTCTTC.

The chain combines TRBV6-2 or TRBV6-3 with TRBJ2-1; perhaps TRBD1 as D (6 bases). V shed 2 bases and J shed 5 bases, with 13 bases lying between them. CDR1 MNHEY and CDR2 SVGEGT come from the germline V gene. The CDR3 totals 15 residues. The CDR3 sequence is CASSYEGVAHNEQFF. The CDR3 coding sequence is TGTGCCAGCAGTTACGAGGGGGTGGCCCACAATGAGCAGTTCTTC.

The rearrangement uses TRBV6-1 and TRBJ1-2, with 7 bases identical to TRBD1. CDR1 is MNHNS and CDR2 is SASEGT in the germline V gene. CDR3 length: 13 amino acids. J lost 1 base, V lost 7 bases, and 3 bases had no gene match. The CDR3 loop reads CASTNRGNYGYTF. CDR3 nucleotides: TGTGCCAGCACAAACAGGGGTAACTATGGCTACACCTTC.

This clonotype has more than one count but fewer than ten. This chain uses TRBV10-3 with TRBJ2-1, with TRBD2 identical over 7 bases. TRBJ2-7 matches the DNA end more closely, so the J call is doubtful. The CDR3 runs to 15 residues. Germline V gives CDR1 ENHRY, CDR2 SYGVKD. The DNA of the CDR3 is TGTGCCATCAGTGAGTTTGCGGGAGTTGACAACGAGCAGTACTTC. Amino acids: CAISEFAGVDNEQYF.